This T cell receptor beta chain was sequenced during a study of Ad26.COV2.S vaccination and SARS-CoV-2 variants. Study-wide results and caveats: Similar non-spike TCR breadth was seen in vaccine and placebo recipients. Higher spike-specific TCR breadth was found in vaccine recipients than in placebo recipients.

Sequencing used immunoSEQ multiplex PCR; TCRdb keeps in-frame clones, though not all of them. The sample contains over 130,000 clones, 80% to 90% of which appear only once. Points on this clone: Its specificity is unknown.

The TCR originated in a human donor who had recovered from COVID-19. Sequenced here: peripheral blood, sampled after recovery from COVID-19.

The CDR3 nucleotides read TGTGCCAGCAGCCCACAGCCGGGCCTTTCGTACACTGAAGCTTTCTTT. It specifies CASSPQPGLSYTEAFF. The gene calls are TRBV5-6 and TRBJ1-1, with D unclear. Germline V gives CDR1 SGHDT, CDR2 YYEEEE. The V end was cut by 4 bases, the J end by 3 bases, with 19 bases between. The CDR3 covers 16 residues. The full variable domain, rest sourced from reference TRBV5-6 and TRBJ1-1, is DAGVTQSPTHLIKTRGQQVTLRCSPKSGHDTVSWYQQALGQGPQFIFQYYEEEERQRGNFPDRFSGHQFPNYSSELNVNALLLGDSALYLCASSPQPGLSYTEAFFGQGTRLTVV.